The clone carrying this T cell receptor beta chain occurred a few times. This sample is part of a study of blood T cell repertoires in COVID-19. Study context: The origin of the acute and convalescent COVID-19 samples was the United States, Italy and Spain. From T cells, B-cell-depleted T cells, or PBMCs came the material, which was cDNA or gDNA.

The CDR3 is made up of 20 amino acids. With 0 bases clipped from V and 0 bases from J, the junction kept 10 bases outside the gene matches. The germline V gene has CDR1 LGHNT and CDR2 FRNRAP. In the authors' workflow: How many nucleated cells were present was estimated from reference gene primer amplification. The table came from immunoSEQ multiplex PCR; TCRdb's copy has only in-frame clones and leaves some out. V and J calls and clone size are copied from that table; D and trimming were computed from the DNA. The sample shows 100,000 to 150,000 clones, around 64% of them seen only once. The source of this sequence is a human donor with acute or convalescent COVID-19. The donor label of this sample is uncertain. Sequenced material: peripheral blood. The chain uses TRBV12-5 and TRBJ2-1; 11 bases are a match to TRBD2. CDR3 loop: CASGLVIPASGGTSYNEQFF. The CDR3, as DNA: TGTGCTAGTGGTTTGGTAATTCCGGCTAGCGGGGGGACCTCCTACAATGAGCAGTTCTTC.